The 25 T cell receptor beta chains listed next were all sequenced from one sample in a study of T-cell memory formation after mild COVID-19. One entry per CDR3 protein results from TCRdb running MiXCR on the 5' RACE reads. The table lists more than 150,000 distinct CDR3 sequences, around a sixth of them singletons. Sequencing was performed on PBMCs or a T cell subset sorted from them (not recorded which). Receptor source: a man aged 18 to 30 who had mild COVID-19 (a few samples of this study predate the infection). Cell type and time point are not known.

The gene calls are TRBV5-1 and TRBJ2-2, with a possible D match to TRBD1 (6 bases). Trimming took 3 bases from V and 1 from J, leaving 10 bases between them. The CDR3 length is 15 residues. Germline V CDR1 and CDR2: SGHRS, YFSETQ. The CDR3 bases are TGCGCCAGCAGCTCCCAAGGGGGGAACACCGGGGAGCTGTTTTTT. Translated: CASSSQGGNTGELFF.

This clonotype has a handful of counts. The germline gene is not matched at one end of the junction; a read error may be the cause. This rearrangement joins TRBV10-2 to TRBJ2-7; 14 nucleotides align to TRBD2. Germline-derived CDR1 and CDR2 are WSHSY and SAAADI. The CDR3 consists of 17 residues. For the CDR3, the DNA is TGCGCCAGCAGTAAGTCCGCGACTAGCGGGGGGGCCTACGAGCAGTACTTC. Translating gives CASSKSATSGGAYEQYF.

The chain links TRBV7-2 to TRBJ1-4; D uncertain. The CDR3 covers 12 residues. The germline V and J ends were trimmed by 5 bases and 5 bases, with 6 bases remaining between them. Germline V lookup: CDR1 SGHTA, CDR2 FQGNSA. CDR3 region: CASSTGNEKLFF. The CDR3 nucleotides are TGTGCCAGCAGCACCGGGAATGAAAAACTGTTTTTT.

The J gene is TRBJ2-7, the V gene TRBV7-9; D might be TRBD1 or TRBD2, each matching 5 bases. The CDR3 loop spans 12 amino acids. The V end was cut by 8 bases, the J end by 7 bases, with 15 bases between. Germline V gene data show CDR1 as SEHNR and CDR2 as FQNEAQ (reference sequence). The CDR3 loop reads CASSNSWGEQYF. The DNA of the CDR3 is TGTGCCAGCTCTAATAGTTGGGGGGAGCAGTACTTC.

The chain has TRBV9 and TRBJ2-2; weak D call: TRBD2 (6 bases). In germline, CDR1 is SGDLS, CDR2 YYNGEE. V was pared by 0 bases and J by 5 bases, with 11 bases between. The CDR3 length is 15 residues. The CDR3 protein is CASSVGGVRTGELFF. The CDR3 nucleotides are TGTGCCAGCAGCGTAGGGGGGGTAAGGACCGGGGAGCTGTTTTTT.

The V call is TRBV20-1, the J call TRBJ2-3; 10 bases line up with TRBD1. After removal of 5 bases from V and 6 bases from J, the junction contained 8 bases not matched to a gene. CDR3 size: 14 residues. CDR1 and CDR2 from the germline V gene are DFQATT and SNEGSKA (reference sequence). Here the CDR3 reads CSADRQGAGDTQYF. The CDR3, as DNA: TGCAGTGCTGACAGACAGGGGGCTGGGGATACGCAGTATTTT.

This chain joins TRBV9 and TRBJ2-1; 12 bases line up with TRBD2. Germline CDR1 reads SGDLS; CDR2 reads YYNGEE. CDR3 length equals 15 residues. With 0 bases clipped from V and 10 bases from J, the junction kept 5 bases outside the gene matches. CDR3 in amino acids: CASSVELAGGQEQFF. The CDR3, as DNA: TGTGCCAGCAGCGTAGAGCTAGCGGGGGGGCAGGAGCAGTTCTTC.

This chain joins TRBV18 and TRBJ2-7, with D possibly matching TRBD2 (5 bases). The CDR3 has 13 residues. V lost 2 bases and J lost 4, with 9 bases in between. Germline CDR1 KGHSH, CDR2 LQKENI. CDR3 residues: CASSPEEGYEQYV. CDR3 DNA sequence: TGTGCCAGCTCACCAGAAGAGGGTTACGAGCAGTACGTC.

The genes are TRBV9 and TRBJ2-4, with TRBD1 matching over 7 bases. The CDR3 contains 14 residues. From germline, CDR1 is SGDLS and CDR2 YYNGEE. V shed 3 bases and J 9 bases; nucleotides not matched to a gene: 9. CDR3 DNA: TGTGCCAGCAGCGCTCGACAGGGTAGGAGCATTCAGTACTTC. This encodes CASSARQGRSIQYF.

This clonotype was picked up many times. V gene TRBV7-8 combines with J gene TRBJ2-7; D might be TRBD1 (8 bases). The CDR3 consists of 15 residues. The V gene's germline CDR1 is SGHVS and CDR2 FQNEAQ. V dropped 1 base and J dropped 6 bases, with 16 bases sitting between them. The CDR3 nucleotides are TGTGCCAGCAGCTTAGGCAGGGGGCGCGGGAGCGAGCAGTACGTC. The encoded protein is CASSLGRGRGSEQYV.

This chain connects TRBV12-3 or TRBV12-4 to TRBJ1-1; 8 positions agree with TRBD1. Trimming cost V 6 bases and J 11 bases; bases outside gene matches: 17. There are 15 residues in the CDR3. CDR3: CASSPQQGAGGRAFF. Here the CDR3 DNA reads TGTGCCAGCAGCCCGCAGCAGGGGGCGGGGGGTCGGGCTTTCTTT.

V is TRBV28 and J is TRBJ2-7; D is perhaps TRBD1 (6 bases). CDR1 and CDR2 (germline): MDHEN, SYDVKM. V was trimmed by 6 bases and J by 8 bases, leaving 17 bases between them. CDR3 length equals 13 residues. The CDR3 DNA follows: TGTGCCAGCAGCACCAGCCGGGACATGAAGCAGTACGTC. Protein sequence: CASSTSRDMKQYV.

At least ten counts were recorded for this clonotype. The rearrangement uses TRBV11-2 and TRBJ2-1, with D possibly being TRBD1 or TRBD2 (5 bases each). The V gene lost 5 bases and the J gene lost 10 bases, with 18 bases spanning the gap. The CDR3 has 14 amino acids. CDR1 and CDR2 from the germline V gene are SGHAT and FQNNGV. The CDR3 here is CASSEGLQGNEQFF. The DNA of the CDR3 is TGTGCCAGCAGCGAGGGCCTCCAGGGCAACGAGCAGTTCTTC.

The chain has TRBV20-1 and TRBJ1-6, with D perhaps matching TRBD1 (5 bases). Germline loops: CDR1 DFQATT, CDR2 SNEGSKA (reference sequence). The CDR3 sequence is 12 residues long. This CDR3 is CSAGGNGSPLHF. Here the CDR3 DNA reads TGCAGCGCTGGGGGGAACGGTTCACCCCTCCACTTT.

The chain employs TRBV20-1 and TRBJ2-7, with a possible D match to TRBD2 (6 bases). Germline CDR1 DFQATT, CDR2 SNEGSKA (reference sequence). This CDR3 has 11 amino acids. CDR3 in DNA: TGCAGGGCTGGGGGGATCTACGAGCAGTACGTC. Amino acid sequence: CRAGGIYEQYV.

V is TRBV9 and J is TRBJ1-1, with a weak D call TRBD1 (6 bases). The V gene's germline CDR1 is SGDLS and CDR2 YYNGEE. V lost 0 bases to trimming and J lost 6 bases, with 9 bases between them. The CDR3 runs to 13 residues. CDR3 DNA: TGTGCCAGCAGCGTAGAACAGGGCTCTGAAGCTTTCTTT. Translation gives CASSVEQGSEAFF.

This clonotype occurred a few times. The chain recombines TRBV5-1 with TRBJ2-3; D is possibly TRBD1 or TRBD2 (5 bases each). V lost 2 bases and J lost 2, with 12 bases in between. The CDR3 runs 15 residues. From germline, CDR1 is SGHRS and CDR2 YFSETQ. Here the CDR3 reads CASSFRDPNTDTQYF. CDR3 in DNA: TGCGCCAGCAGCTTCCGGGACCCAAACACAGATACGCAGTATTTT.

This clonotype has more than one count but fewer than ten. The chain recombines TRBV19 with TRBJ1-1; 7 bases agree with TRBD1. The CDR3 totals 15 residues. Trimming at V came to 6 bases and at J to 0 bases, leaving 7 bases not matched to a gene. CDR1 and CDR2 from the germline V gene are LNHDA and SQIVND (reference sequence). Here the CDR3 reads CASRWGTAMNTEAFF. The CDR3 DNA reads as TGTGCCAGTAGATGGGGGACAGCCATGAACACTGAAGCTTTCTTT.

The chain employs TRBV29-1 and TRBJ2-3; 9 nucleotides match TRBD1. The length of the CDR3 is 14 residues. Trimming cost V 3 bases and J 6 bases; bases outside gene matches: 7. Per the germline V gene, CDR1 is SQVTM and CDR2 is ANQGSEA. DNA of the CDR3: TGCAGCGTTGATCTCCAGGGACAGGGCGATACGCAGTATTTT. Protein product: CSVDLQGQGDTQYF.

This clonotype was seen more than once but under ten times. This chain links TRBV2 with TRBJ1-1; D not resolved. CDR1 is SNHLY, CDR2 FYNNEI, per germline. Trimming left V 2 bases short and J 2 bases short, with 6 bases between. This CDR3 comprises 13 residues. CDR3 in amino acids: CASSEQTNTEAFF. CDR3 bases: TGTGCCAGCAGTGAACAGACCAACACTGAAGCTTTCTTT.

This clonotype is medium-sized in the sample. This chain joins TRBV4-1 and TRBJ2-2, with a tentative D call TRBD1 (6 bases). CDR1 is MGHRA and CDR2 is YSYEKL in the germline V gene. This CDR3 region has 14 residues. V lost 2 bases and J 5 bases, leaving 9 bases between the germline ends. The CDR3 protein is CASSQLQGTGELFF. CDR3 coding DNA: TGCGCCAGCAGCCAATTACAGGGAACCGGGGAGCTGTTTTTT.

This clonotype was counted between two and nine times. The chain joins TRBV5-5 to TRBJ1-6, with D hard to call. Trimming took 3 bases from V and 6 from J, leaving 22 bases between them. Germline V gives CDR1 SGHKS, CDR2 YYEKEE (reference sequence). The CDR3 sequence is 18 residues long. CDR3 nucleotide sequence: TGTGCCAGCAGCTCGCGGGGTAGGGCTCCGAACCCTAATTCACCCCTCCACTTT. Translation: CASSSRGRAPNPNSPLHF.

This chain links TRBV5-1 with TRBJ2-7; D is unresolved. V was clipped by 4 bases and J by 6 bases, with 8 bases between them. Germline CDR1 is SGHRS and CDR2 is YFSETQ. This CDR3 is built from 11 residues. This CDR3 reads CASSLNGEQYF. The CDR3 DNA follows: TGCGCCAGCAGCCTTAATGGCGAGCAGTACTTC. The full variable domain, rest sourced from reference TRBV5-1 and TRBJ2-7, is KAGVTQTPRYLIKTRGQQVTLSCSPISGHRSVSWYQQTPGQGLQFLFEYFSETQRNKGNFPGRFSGRQFSNSRSEMNVSTLELGDSALYLCASSLNGEQYFGPGTRLTVT.

CDR3 protein: CASKSSGGANTGELFF. CDR3 DNA: TGTGCCAGCAAGAGTAGCGGGGGGGCCAACACCGGGGAGCTGTTTTTT. The V and J genes are TRBV12-3 or TRBV12-4 and TRBJ2-2; 11 positions match TRBD2. Unmatched junction bases numbered 6, after V lost 7 bases and J lost 2 bases. CDR3 length: 16 residues.

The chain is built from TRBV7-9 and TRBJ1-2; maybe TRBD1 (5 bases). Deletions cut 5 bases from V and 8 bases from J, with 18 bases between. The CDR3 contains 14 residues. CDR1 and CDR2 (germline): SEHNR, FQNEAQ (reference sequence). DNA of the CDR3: TGTGCCAGCAGCCACCCGGTCTTCAGGGAGGGCTACACCTTC. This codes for CASSHPVFREGYTF.